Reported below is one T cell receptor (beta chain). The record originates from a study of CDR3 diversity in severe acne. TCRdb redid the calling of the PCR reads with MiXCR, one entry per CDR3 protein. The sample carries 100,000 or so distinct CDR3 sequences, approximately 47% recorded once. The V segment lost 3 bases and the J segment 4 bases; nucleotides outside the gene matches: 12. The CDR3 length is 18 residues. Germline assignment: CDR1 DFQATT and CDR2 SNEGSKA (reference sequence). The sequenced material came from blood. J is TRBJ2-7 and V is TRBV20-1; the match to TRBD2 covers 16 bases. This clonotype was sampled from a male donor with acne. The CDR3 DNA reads TGCAGTGCTAGGACCGCCGGGACTAGCGGGAGGGGCGTATACGAGCAGTACTTC. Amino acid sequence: CSARTAGTSGRGVYEQYF.